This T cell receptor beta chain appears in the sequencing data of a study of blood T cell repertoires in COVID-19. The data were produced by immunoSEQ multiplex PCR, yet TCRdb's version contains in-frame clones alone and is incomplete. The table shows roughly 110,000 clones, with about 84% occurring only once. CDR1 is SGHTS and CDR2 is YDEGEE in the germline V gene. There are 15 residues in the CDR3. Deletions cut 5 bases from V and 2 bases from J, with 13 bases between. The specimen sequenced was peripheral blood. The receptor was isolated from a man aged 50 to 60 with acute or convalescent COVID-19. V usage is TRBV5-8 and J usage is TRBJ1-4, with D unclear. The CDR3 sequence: CASRRVLSTNEKLFF. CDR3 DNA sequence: TGTGCCAGCAGGAGGGTACTGAGCACTAATGAAAAACTGTTTTTT.